The 14 T cell receptor beta chains in this list originate from one sample, sequenced in a study of blood T cell repertoires in COVID-19 (dated by TCRdb to about 2020). Libraries were made using the immunoSEQ multiplex PCR assay. The clones in this table, taken by TCRdb from immuneACCESS, are in-frame only. Not every clone is retained; where verified, under half of the shortfall comes from an unresolved V gene, and the cause of the rest is unknown. The sample records about 440,000 clones, about 85% of which are singletons. Over 1.5% of the sample is taken by the ten largest. The sequenced sample consisted of PBMCs or T cells enriched from blood (not recorded which). These TCRs come from a woman aged 18-29 years with acute COVID-19.

The chain links TRBV5-8 to TRBJ2-7, with no clear D. V lost 6 bases, J lost 6 bases, and 13 bases lay in between. CDR3 length: 12 amino acids. CDR1 is SGHTS, CDR2 YDEGEE, per germline. This CDR3 reads CASTTRSREQYF. The CDR3 coding sequence is TGTGCCAGCACCACCCGGAGTCGCGAGCAGTACTTC.

The chain has TRBV2 and TRBJ2-7; D not resolved. The V end was cut by 6 bases, the J end by 0 bases, with 18 bases between. Germline V lookup: CDR1 SNHLY, CDR2 FYNNEI. CDR3 length equals 16 residues. The CDR3 loop reads CASSARPSWSSYEQYF. The CDR3 nucleotides are TGTGCCAGCAGCGCCCGTCCTTCCTGGAGCTCCTACGAGCAGTACTTC.

V and J are TRBV5-6 and TRBJ2-1; 8 positions agree with TRBD2. CDR1 is SGHDT and CDR2 is YYEEEE in the germline V gene. The trim removed 6 bases at V and 9 bases at J, leaving 17 bases unmatched. The CDR3 runs 16 residues. DNA for the CDR3: TGTGCCAGCACCTTACAGCGGGAGCTGGGGCGCGGTGAGCAGTTCTTC. As protein: CASTLQRELGRGEQFF.

V is TRBV27 and J is TRBJ1-1, with TRBD1 identical over 8 bases. Trimming cost V 5 bases and J 1 base; bases outside gene matches: 9. The V gene's germline CDR1 is MNHEY and CDR2 SMNVEV (reference sequence). This CDR3 is 16 amino acids long. The CDR3 sequence is CASSLILTGGNTEAFF. DNA of the CDR3: TGTGCCAGCAGTCTCATACTAACAGGGGGGAACACTGAAGCTTTCTTT.

This rearrangement joins TRBV5-1 to TRBJ2-7; D may be TRBD2 (5 bases). The CDR3 sequence is 13 residues long. From germline, CDR1 is SGHRS and CDR2 YFSETQ. The V end was cut by 0 bases, the J end by 6 bases, with 10 bases between. CDR3 sequence reads: CASSLVRGSEQYF. DNA of the CDR3: TGCGCCAGCAGCTTGGTTCGGGGATCCGAGCAGTACTTC.

The chain joins TRBV13 to TRBJ1-1; unclear D gene. The germline V gene has CDR1 PRHDT and CDR2 FYEKMQ (reference sequence). Trimming took off 1 base at V and 3 bases at J, with 3 bases between the two ends. The length of the CDR3 is 12 residues. The CDR3 loop reads CASSLAYTEAFF. The CDR3 DNA is TGTGCCAGCAGCTTAGCCTACACTGAAGCTTTCTTT.

The genes are TRBV19 and TRBJ1-5; D gene ambiguous. Germline loops: CDR1 LNHDA, CDR2 SQIVND (reference sequence). V gave up 5 bases and J gave up 2 bases, with 7 bases separating them. This CDR3 is 13 amino acids long. The CDR3 DNA reads TGTGCCAGTAGTTGGGAGGGCAATCAGCCCCAGCATTTT. This translates into CASSWEGNQPQHF.

The rearrangement uses TRBV4-1 and TRBJ1-5; D gene ambiguous. V was pared by 4 bases and J by 0 bases, with 13 bases between. The CDR3 runs to 16 residues. CDR1 and CDR2 (germline): MGHRA, YSYEKL. CDR3 DNA sequence: TGCGCCAGCAGCCTATCCAACGCGGTTAGCAATCAGCCCCAGCATTTT. This codes for CASSLSNAVSNQPQHF.

The V gene is TRBV9, the J gene TRBJ1-3; tentative D call: TRBD1 (5 bases). This CDR3 region has 14 residues. Trimming took off 2 bases at V and 4 bases at J, with 10 bases between the two ends. Per the germline V gene, CDR1 is SGDLS and CDR2 is YYNGEE. CDR3 sequence: CASSVQGGGNTIYF. CDR3 nucleotide sequence: TGTGCCAGCAGCGTCCAGGGTGGCGGAAACACCATATATTTT. Based on the CDR3 plus reference TRBV9 and TRBJ1-3, the full variable domain is DSGVTQTPKHLITATGQRVTLRCSPRSGDLSVYWYQQSLDQGLQFLIQYYNGEERAKGNILERFSAQQFPDLHSELNLSSLELGDSALYFCASSVQGGGNTIYFGEGSWLTVV.

J is TRBJ2-7 and V is TRBV19, with D unclear. The V end lost 5 bases, the J end lost 1 base, and 18 bases lay between the germline ends. The germline V gene has CDR1 LNHDA and CDR2 SQIVND (reference sequence). The CDR3 contains 16 residues. The CDR3 coding sequence is TGTGCCAGTAGTCTTGACTTGGCGAGCGCTTCCTACGAGCAGTACTTC. This codes for CASSLDLASASYEQYF.

The chain carries TRBV12-3 or TRBV12-4 and TRBJ2-7, with 10 bases that match TRBD2. V lost 6 bases to trimming and J lost 9 bases; unmatched junction nucleotides: 5. This CDR3 region has 12 residues. The CDR3 reads CASSPSGSVQYF. The CDR3 DNA reads TGTGCCAGCAGCCCTAGCGGGAGCGTGCAGTACTTC.

CDR3: CASSLDPGNTEAFF. The CDR3 coding sequence is TGCGCCAGCAGCTTGGATCCGGGTAACACTGAAGCTTTCTTT. The genes are TRBV5-1 and TRBJ1-1, with D unclear. The CDR3 runs to 14 residues. Trimming stripped 0 bases from V and 2 bases from J, with 8 bases between. Germline V gene lookup returns CDR1 SGHRS and CDR2 YFSETQ.

V usage is TRBV6-5 and J usage is TRBJ2-7, with 8 bases aligning to TRBD1. Germline V lookup: CDR1 MNHEY, CDR2 SVGAGI. The CDR3 contains 15 residues. Trimming cost V 5 bases and J 6 bases; bases outside gene matches: 12. CDR3 region: CASSQTPGQAGEQYF. The CDR3 DNA reads as TGTGCCAGCAGTCAGACACCGGGACAGGCGGGCGAGCAGTACTTC.

J is TRBJ1-1 and V is TRBV19; tentative D call: TRBD1 (6 bases). The CDR3 totals 15 residues. V shed 5 bases and J shed 1 base, with 14 bases lying between them. Per germline, CDR1 LNHDA and CDR2 SQIVND (reference sequence). The DNA for the CDR3 is TGTGCCAGTAGTCCCATTAGGACAGCGAACACTGAAGCTTTCTTT. Translation gives CASSPIRTANTEAFF. The full variable domain, completed using reference TRBV19 and TRBJ1-1, is DGGITQSPKYLFRKEGQNVTLSCEQNLNHDAMYWYRQDPGQGLRLIYYSQIVNDFQKGDIAEGYSVSREKKESFPLTVTSAQKNPTAFYLCASSPIRTANTEAFFGQGTRLTVV.